This TCR beta chain was recovered during a study of breast tumors, draining lymph nodes, adjacent tissues. Findings and limits, study-wide: The lymph node origin of tumor T cells was framed as consistent with a hypothesis, not demonstrated. Tumor repertoires ranked between lymph nodes and nontumor tissue in diversity, with V and J gene preferences. Tumor and nontumor repertoires were significantly more similar in luminal-like than in basal-like breast cancer.

The lymph nodes were axillary draining lymph nodes from breast cancer patients. A single record per CDR3 protein comes from TCRdb applying MiXCR to the multiplex PCR reads. Of about 180,000 distinct CDR3 sequences listed, approximately 30% are singletons. Concerning this clonotype itself: Antigen specificity is unknown.

Germline V CDR1 and CDR2: MGHRA, YSYEKL. Trimming cost V 4 bases and J 5 bases; bases outside gene matches: 14. The CDR3 is 17 residues long. This TCR was sampled from a female donor with breast cancer. Some clones in this sample may be carry-over from other donors' samples. The J gene is TRBJ2-3, the V gene TRBV4-1; 8 bases are shared with TRBD2. Source material: axillary lymph node tissue. The CDR3 sequence: CASSRAGGGGLGDTQYF. Written as DNA, the CDR3 is TGCGCCAGCAGCCGAGCTGGAGGCGGGGGGCTGGGAGATACGCAGTATTTT.